Each of the 30 T cell receptor beta chains below was sequenced from the same sample in a study of cytomegalovirus exposure and HLA in healthy donors. PCR employed 60 Vbeta and 13 Jbeta primers. This table comes from immunoSEQ multiplex PCR, and its TCRdb copy is limited to in-frame clones, with some not included. Here the sample spans 100,000 to 150,000 clones, about 68% being singletons. The sample was PBMCs. These receptors were obtained from a woman aged 50 to 65 in good health and CMV-seropositive.

V and J are TRBV10-3 and TRBJ2-5; 9 bases map to TRBD2. Trimming cost V 2 bases and J 7 bases; bases outside gene matches: 8. The CDR3 runs to 15 residues. Germline V CDR1 and CDR2: ENHRY, SYGVKD. CDR3 amino acids: CAISEIAAGGRTQYF. CDR3 sequence (DNA): TGTGCCATCAGTGAGATAGCGGCGGGAGGGCGGACCCAGTACTTC.

The chain recombines TRBV7-6 with TRBJ2-2; unclear D gene. V was trimmed by 2 bases and J by 5 bases, leaving 12 bases between them. The CDR3 covers 15 residues. CDR1 and CDR2 from the germline V gene are SGHVS and FNYEAQ. CDR3 coding DNA: TGTGCCAGCAGCTTACCCCCGGAGTGGACCGGGGAGCTGTTTTTT. Its protein is CASSLPPEWTGELFF.

This clone was found once. This rearrangement joins TRBV7-9 to TRBJ2-7, with 9 positions matching TRBD2. The J segment lost 3 bases and the V segment lost 1 base, leaving 1 base of the junction unmatched. CDR3 length: 14 residues. Germline CDR1 SEHNR, CDR2 FQNEAQ (reference sequence). CDR3 sequence (DNA): TGTGCCAGCAGCTTAGGCGGGAGGGTCTACGAGCAGTACTTC. It translates to CASSLGGRVYEQYF.

The V gene is TRBV5-1, the J gene TRBJ2-5, with TRBD2 identical over 13 bases. The length of the CDR3 is 15 residues. J gave up 4 bases and V 4 bases, and 4 bases lay outside the gene matches. The germline CDR1 and CDR2 sequences are SGHRS and YFSETQ. The DNA of the CDR3 is TGCGCCAGCAGCCCCGGACTAGCGGGAGCAGAGACCCAGTACTTC. Amino acids: CASSPGLAGAETQYF.

The chain combines TRBV29-1 with TRBJ2-1, with D hard to call. Trimming stripped 6 bases from V and 7 bases from J, with 16 bases between. CDR3 size: 13 residues. Germline V gene data show CDR1 as SQVTM and CDR2 as ANQGSEA. CDR3 in amino acids: CSVLDGLMNEQFF. CDR3 DNA sequence: TGCAGCGTACTTGATGGGCTAATGAATGAGCAGTTCTTC.

J is TRBJ2-5 and V is TRBV19; 7 bases map to TRBD2. There are 16 residues in the CDR3. Germline V gives CDR1 LNHDA, CDR2 SQIVND (reference sequence). The V and J ends lost 3 bases and 3 bases, in that order; junction bases with no gene match: 10. CDR3 sequence: CASSIYGGFKEETQYF. The CDR3, as DNA: TGTGCCAGTAGTATCTACGGGGGGTTTAAAGAAGAGACCCAGTACTTC.

CDR3 nucleotides: TGCGCCAGCAGCGGCGGACTAGCGGGAGCCTACGAGCAGTACTTC. It translates to CASSGGLAGAYEQYF. V is TRBV5-1 and J is TRBJ2-7, with 13 bases fitting TRBD2. CDR3 length: 15 amino acids. CDR1 SGHRS and CDR2 YFSETQ come from the germline V gene. V trimming: 4 bases; J trimming: 2 bases; junction bases outside the gene matches: 3.

This chain links TRBV19 with TRBJ1-5; no definite D call. This CDR3 contains 14 residues. Trimming stripped 3 bases from V and 5 bases from J, with 11 bases between. Germline-derived CDR1 and CDR2 are LNHDA and SQIVND (reference sequence). CDR3: CASSIQSTDQPQHF. As DNA, the CDR3 is TGTGCCAGTAGTATCCAATCTACAGATCAGCCCCAGCATTTT.

V gene TRBV5-4 combines with J gene TRBJ1-2; possibly TRBD1 for D (6 bases). Germline values: CDR1 SGHNT, CDR2 YYREEE (reference sequence). Trimming cost V 4 bases and J 4 bases, with 17 bases left between them. This CDR3 spans 15 amino acids. CDR3 residues: CASSQQSVGAYGYTF. Written as DNA, the CDR3 is TGTGCCAGCAGCCAGCAGAGTGTGGGGGCCTATGGCTACACCTTC.

The chain uses TRBV5-4 and TRBJ2-5, with TRBD2 identical over 8 bases. The J segment lost 5 bases and the V segment lost 4 bases, leaving 10 bases of the junction unmatched. The CDR3 is 15 residues long. CDR1 is SGHNT, CDR2 YYREEE, per germline (reference sequence). Here the CDR3 reads CASSAPGGAVETQYF. DNA for the CDR3: TGTGCCAGCAGCGCCCCCGGGGGGGCCGTCGAGACCCAGTACTTC.

The rearrangement links TRBV19 to TRBJ1-5; D is perhaps TRBD1 (5 bases). Trimming cost V 2 bases and J 7 bases, with 21 bases left between them. The CDR3 has 17 residues. CDR1 and CDR2 (germline): LNHDA, SQIVND (reference sequence). CDR3 nucleotides: TGTGCCAGTAGTATATCCGGGCGGTCAGGGATGGGCCAGCCCCAGCATTTT. It specifies CASSISGRSGMGQPQHF.

V usage is TRBV6-5 and J usage is TRBJ1-2, with TRBD1 as a possible D gene (5 bases). This CDR3 has 15 amino acids. Germline loops: CDR1 MNHEY, CDR2 SVGAGI. Trimming shortened V by 8 bases and J by 7 bases, and 23 bases separated the two germline ends. The CDR3 loop is CASLASGVGGFGYTF. CDR3 sequence (DNA): TGTGCCAGCCTGGCCTCGGGTGTCGGGGGATTTGGCTACACCTTC.

The chain carries TRBV30 and TRBJ2-3, with a possible D match to TRBD2 (6 bases). CDR1 and CDR2 (germline): GTSNPN, SVGIG (reference sequence). The CDR3 length is 13 residues. V shed 2 bases and J shed 3 bases, with 9 bases lying between them. The CDR3 protein is CAWSPGRTDTQYF. Here the CDR3 DNA reads TGTGCCTGGAGTCCAGGGAGGACAGATACGCAGTATTTT.

On this clone: The junction departs from the called germline gene at one end, perhaps through a read error. The chain recombines TRBV30 with TRBJ2-5, with D possibly being TRBD2 (5 bases). Germline CDR1 is GTSNPN and CDR2 is SVGIG (reference sequence). CDR3 length: 13 residues. The CDR3 region is CAWNGLKQETQYF. CDR3 sequence (DNA): TGTGCCTGGAACGGACTTAAGCAAGAAACCCAGTACTTC.

This chain joins TRBV28 and TRBJ2-5, with 8 bases aligning to TRBD2. The germline CDR1 and CDR2 sequences are MDHEN and SYDVKM. The V segment lost 4 bases and the J segment 3 bases; nucleotides outside the gene matches: 10. This CDR3 is built from 16 residues. The CDR3 spells CASSSASVTSEETQYF. The CDR3, as DNA: TGTGCCAGCAGTTCGGCTTCCGTGACTAGCGAAGAGACCCAGTACTTC.

V is TRBV19 and J is TRBJ2-7, with 7 bases identical to TRBD1. This CDR3 has 12 amino acids. With 3 bases clipped from V and 6 bases from J, the junction kept 2 bases outside the gene matches. Germline assignment: CDR1 LNHDA and CDR2 SQIVND (reference sequence). The CDR3 loop reads CASSITGVEQYF. The CDR3 DNA follows: TGTGCCAGTAGTATCACAGGGGTCGAGCAGTACTTC.

CDR3 nucleotides: TGTGCCAGCAGCTTAGATTCGTTGGGCAGGGGGCCTTATGGCTACACCTTC. Its protein is CASSLDSLGRGPYGYTF. This sequence joins TRBV11-2 and TRBJ1-2; 8 bases align to TRBD1. The trim removed 0 bases at V and 5 bases at J, leaving 11 bases unmatched. CDR3 size: 17 residues. Germline V CDR1 and CDR2: SGHAT, FQNNGV.

The sample holds one count of this clone. This sequence joins TRBV7-2 and TRBJ1-5, with unresolved D. The CDR3 is made up of 14 amino acids. Looked up from germline, CDR1 is SGHTA and CDR2 is FQGNSA. V was pared by 5 bases and J by 0 bases, with 8 bases between. The CDR3 region has the DNA TGTGCCAGCAGCCCTTATTATAGCAATCAGCCCCAGCATTTT. It codes for CASSPYYSNQPQHF. Together with reference TRBV7-2 and TRBJ1-5, the CDR3 gives the full variable domain: GAGVSQSPSNKVTEKGKDVELRCDPISGHTALYWYRQSLGQGLEFLIYFQGNSAPDKSGLPSDRFSAERTGGSVSTLTIQRTQQEDSAVYLCASSPYYSNQPQHFGDGTRLSIL.

V and J are TRBV6-1 and TRBJ2-1, with D possibly matching TRBD2 (6 bases). The CDR3 spans 15 residues. Germline CDR1 MNHNS, CDR2 SASEGT. The V and J ends lost 8 bases and 0 bases respectively, with 14 bases between them. The CDR3 DNA is TGTGCCAGCGGTGGTAGCGGCTTCTCCTACAATGAGCAGTTCTTC. Amino acid sequence: CASGGSGFSYNEQFF.

This sequence joins TRBV4-3 and TRBJ2-1, with 7 bases aligning to TRBD2. Germline CDR1 and CDR2: LGHNA and YSLEER. The CDR3 is made up of 16 amino acids. V lost 1 base, J lost 1 base, and 4 bases stayed unmatched. The CDR3 sequence: CASSQVQAGSYNEQFF. The CDR3 DNA reads as TGCGCCAGCAGCCAAGTTCAAGCGGGATCCTACAATGAGCAGTTCTTC.

The CDR3 reads CASIPGTGVEQYF. CDR3 DNA: TGTGCCAGCATTCCAGGAACAGGGGTCGAGCAGTACTTC. V is TRBV2 and J is TRBJ2-7, with 7 bases identical to TRBD1. This CDR3 has 13 residues. The germline CDR1 and CDR2 sequences are SNHLY and FYNNEI. Losses at the gene ends were 7 bases for V and 6 bases for J; bases not matched to a gene: 9.

The chain links TRBV5-1 to TRBJ1-6; 7 bases map to TRBD1. The CDR3 is 17 amino acids. Germline V gives CDR1 SGHRS, CDR2 YFSETQ. With 7 bases clipped from V and 8 bases from J, the junction kept 18 bases outside the gene matches. DNA of the CDR3: TGCGCCAGCGCGCTAGTCCCCCCTTCAGGGGGTGATTCACCCCTCCACTTT. Translated: CASALVPPSGGDSPLHF.

This sequence joins TRBV6-1 and TRBJ1-5, with D perhaps TRBD1 (5 bases). This CDR3 is 14 amino acids long. Trimming left V 2 bases short and J 4 bases short, with 9 bases between. Germline lookup yields CDR1 MNHNS and CDR2 SASEGT. This chain's CDR3 is CASSEFGGNQPQHF. DNA of the CDR3: TGTGCCAGCAGTGAATTCGGGGGAAATCAGCCCCAGCATTTT.

V is TRBV28 and J is TRBJ2-7, with unresolved D. Trimming left V 6 bases short and J 2 bases short, with 14 bases between. The CDR3 is 14 amino acids. Germline assignment: CDR1 MDHEN and CDR2 SYDVKM. CDR3 DNA: TGTGCCAGCAGGCCCGCCCAGGTGACCTACGAGCAGTACTTC. This codes for CASRPAQVTYEQYF.

V is TRBV10-3 and J is TRBJ1-1, with a tentative D call TRBD1 (5 bases). CDR1 and CDR2 (germline): ENHRY, SYGVKD. Trimming pared 10 bases from V and 7 bases from J, leaving 16 bases between. The CDR3 runs to 12 residues. Here the CDR3 reads CATQAGQGEAFF. CDR3 DNA sequence: TGTGCCACACAAGCGGGTCAGGGTGAAGCTTTCTTT.

The chain joins TRBV6-6 to TRBJ2-3, with D possibly being TRBD1 (6 bases). The CDR3 sequence is 15 residues long. V was clipped by 2 bases and J by 3 bases, with 12 bases between them. Per germline, CDR1 MNHNY and CDR2 SVGAGI (reference sequence). In DNA form, the CDR3 reads TGTGCCAGCAGTTACGAAGGACAGCAAACAGATACGCAGTATTTT. As protein: CASSYEGQQTDTQYF.

V usage is TRBV4-3 and J usage is TRBJ1-3; TRBD1 agrees at 9 bases. The CDR3 has 15 amino acids. Looked up from germline, CDR1 is LGHNA and CDR2 is YSLEER. The V segment lost 4 bases and the J segment 7 bases; nucleotides outside the gene matches: 8. The CDR3 DNA reads as TGCGCCAGCAGCCCCCAGCCGGGACAGGGTAACACCATATATTTT. It translates to CASSPQPGQGNTIYF.

The chain joins TRBV5-6 to TRBJ1-5; tentative D call: TRBD1 (5 bases). V lost 5 bases and J lost 1, with 10 bases in between. The length of the CDR3 is 14 residues. The germline V gene has CDR1 SGHDT and CDR2 YYEEEE. The CDR3 loop is CASRADRSNQPQHF. The DNA for the CDR3 is TGTGCCAGCAGAGCAGACAGAAGCAATCAGCCCCAGCATTTT.

This clone appeared once. CDR3 bases: TGTGCCACCAGCAGAGCTGGGACAGGCCCCTACGAGCAGTACTTC. Translated, it gives CATSRAGTGPYEQYF. This rearrangement joins TRBV15 to TRBJ2-7, with TRBD1 matching 8 bases. The CDR3 is made up of 15 amino acids. J was trimmed by 2 bases and V by 1 base; bases with no gene match: 4. The germline CDR1 and CDR2 sequences are LNHNV and YYDKDF (reference sequence).

This clone appeared once. The V call is TRBV4-3, the J call TRBJ1-2; 9 bases match TRBD1. J gave up 4 bases and V 4 bases, and 13 bases lay outside the gene matches. Germline CDR1 is LGHNA and CDR2 is YSLEER. This CDR3 is built from 17 residues. CDR3 residues: CASSLGQGQWDSYGYTF. CDR3 nucleotides: TGCGCCAGCAGCCTTGGACAGGGGCAGTGGGATAGCTATGGCTACACCTTC.